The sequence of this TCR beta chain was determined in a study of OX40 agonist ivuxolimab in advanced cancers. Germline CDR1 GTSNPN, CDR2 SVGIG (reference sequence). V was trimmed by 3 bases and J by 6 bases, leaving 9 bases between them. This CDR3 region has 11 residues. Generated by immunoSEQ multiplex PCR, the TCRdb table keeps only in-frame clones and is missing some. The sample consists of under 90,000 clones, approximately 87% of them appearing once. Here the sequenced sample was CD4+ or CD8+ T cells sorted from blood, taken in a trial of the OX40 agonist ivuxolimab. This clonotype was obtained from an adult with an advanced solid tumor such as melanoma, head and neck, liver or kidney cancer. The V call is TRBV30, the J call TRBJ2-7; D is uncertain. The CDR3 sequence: CAWRGSGEQYF. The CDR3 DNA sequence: TGTGCCTGGAGGGGTTCGGGCGAGCAGTACTTC.